This T cell receptor (beta chain) stems from a study of OX40 agonist ivuxolimab in advanced cancers. The method was immunoSEQ multiplex PCR; TCRdb's version includes in-frame clones alone and lacks a portion of them. The table shows about 79,000 clones, with approximately 94% occurring only once. Germline V lookup: CDR1 MDHEN, CDR2 SYDVKM. The CDR3 has 14 residues. The trim removed 7 bases at V and 6 bases at J, leaving 9 bases unmatched. V is TRBV28 and J is TRBJ2-7, with 10 bases identical to TRBD2. The source of this sequence is an adult with an advanced solid tumor such as melanoma, head and neck, liver or kidney cancer. The source was CD4+ or CD8+ T cells sorted from blood, collected in a trial of the OX40 agonist ivuxolimab. CDR3 loop: CASTRTSGTLEQYF. CDR3 sequence (DNA): TGTGCCAGCACCCGGACTAGCGGAACTCTCGAGCAGTACTTC.